This TCR beta chain is drawn from a study of Graves' ophthalmopathy and Graves' hyperthyroidism. Germline lookup yields CDR1 ENHRY and CDR2 SYGVKD. The CDR3 contains 15 residues. With 0 bases removed from V and 1 base from J, the gap between germline ends came to 9 bases. This clonotype was counted ten times or more. TCR beta CDR3 regions were amplified from RNA transcripts. The first round was an RT-PCR with HTBI primers, and the second round was a multiplex PCR. Each CDR3 protein gets one entry after TCRdb re-called the multiplex PCR reads with MiXCR. The data contain about 740,000 distinct CDR3 sequences, 40% of them seen just once; the ten biggest clones take up 44%.

V is TRBV10-3 and J is TRBJ2-5; no clear D. This clonotype originated in an adult man with Graves' ophthalmopathy. The sequencing sample was made of peripheral blood. CDR3 bases: TGTGCCATCAGTGAGTCGGGTCTGGCCCAAGAGACCCAGTACTTC. The encoded protein is CAISESGLAQETQYF.